Shown below are 19 T cell receptor beta chains from a single sample sequenced in a study of cytomegalovirus exposure and HLA in healthy donors. Primers for the PCR totalled 60 Vbeta and 13 Jbeta. Only in-frame clones appear in the TCRdb table, and some are missing; sequencing was by immunoSEQ multiplex PCR. The repertoire consists of about 180,000 clones, with approximately 81% occurring once and the leading ten covering about 2.2%. Source material: PBMCs. All receptors derive from a young woman in good health and CMV-seronegative.

The chain recombines TRBV4-3 with TRBJ2-1; TRBD2 matches 9 bases. Germline loops: CDR1 LGHNA, CDR2 YSLEER. V was pared by 1 base and J by 8 bases, with 9 bases of the junction left unmatched. The length of the CDR3 is 16 residues. DNA for the CDR3: TGCGCCAGCAGCCAAGTCTATCCGGGACTAGCATATGAGCAGTTCTTC. It codes for CASSQVYPGLAYEQFF.

J is TRBJ2-5 and V is TRBV5-1; no reliable D call. Germline CDR1 SGHRS, CDR2 YFSETQ. This CDR3 has 11 residues. Trimming cost V 4 bases and J 4 bases, with 5 bases left between them. CDR3 region: CASSHRETQYF. CDR3 DNA: TGCGCCAGCAGCCACAGAGAGACCCAGTACTTC. The entire variable domain, with the rest obtained from reference TRBV5-1 and TRBJ2-5, is as follows: KAGVTQTPRYLIKTRGQQVTLSCSPISGHRSVSWYQQTPGQGLQFLFEYFSETQRNKGNFPGRFSGRQFSNSRSEMNVSTLELGDSALYLCASSHRETQYFGPGTRLLVL.

V is TRBV19 and J is TRBJ2-1, with 14 nucleotides matching TRBD2. The V and J ends lost 4 bases and 5 bases, in that order; junction bases with no gene match: 1. From germline, CDR1 is LNHDA and CDR2 SQIVND (reference sequence). The CDR3 has 15 amino acids. The CDR3 loop is CASSRGLAGDNEQFF. The CDR3 DNA reads as TGTGCCAGTAGTAGGGGACTAGCGGGGGACAATGAGCAGTTCTTC.

The chain is built from TRBV6-1 and TRBJ2-7; possibly TRBD1 for D (5 bases). CDR1 MNHNS and CDR2 SASEGT come from the germline V gene. V dropped 2 bases and J dropped 3 bases, with 14 bases sitting between them. This CDR3 has 15 residues. The CDR3 DNA reads TGTGCCAGCAGTGAATACGGCACAGGCCTCTACGAGCAGTACTTC. This codes for CASSEYGTGLYEQYF.

The genes are TRBV5-6 and TRBJ2-7, with D maybe TRBD1 (6 bases). Between the trimmed V and J ends, which lost 3 bases and 2 bases, there was a span of 12 bases. The CDR3 is 14 residues long. Germline V CDR1 and CDR2: SGHDT, YYEEEE. The CDR3: CASSSKGVAYEQYF. CDR3 DNA sequence: TGTGCCAGCAGCTCGAAGGGGGTAGCCTACGAGCAGTACTTC. Variable domain in full (rest from reference TRBV5-6 and TRBJ2-7): DAGVTQSPTHLIKTRGQQVTLRCSPKSGHDTVSWYQQALGQGPQFIFQYYEEEERQRGNFPDRFSGHQFPNYSSELNVNALLLGDSALYLCASSSKGVAYEQYFGPGTRLTVT.

This clone was detected only once. V gene TRBV6-5 combines with J gene TRBJ2-1; weak D call: TRBD2 (5 bases). Per germline, CDR1 MNHEY and CDR2 SVGAGI. V shed 5 bases and J shed 4 bases, with 9 bases lying between them. The CDR3 is 13 amino acids. In nucleotides, the CDR3 is TGTGCCAGCAGTGCGAGCGGATACAATGAGCAGTTCTTC. Translation: CASSASGYNEQFF.

This clone has just one count. V is TRBV4-3 and J is TRBJ2-7, with D hard to call. Trimming left V 1 base short and J 3 bases short, with 10 bases between. The length of the CDR3 is 14 residues. CDR1 LGHNA and CDR2 YSLEER come from the germline V gene. For the CDR3, the DNA is TGCGCCAGCAGCCAAGTTATACACAGCTACGAGCAGTACTTC. This gives the protein CASSQVIHSYEQYF.

The chain has TRBV7-2 and TRBJ2-3; weak D call: TRBD2 (6 bases). Germline lookup yields CDR1 SGHTA and CDR2 FQGNSA. The ends were cut back, 5 bases at V and 2 bases at J, with 17 bases in the middle. The CDR3 covers 16 residues. CDR3 DNA sequence: TGTGCCAGCAGCCACCAGGAGGGTATATCCACAGATACGCAGTATTTT. This encodes CASSHQEGISTDTQYF.

This chain uses TRBV2 with TRBJ2-1; 7 bases line up with TRBD2. This CDR3 comprises 18 residues. V shed 6 bases, J shed 1 base, and the junction held 15 bases outside the gene matches. Germline V gene lookup returns CDR1 SNHLY and CDR2 FYNNEI. The chain's CDR3 is CASRDPTGGVNSYNEQFF. Here the CDR3 DNA reads TGTGCCAGCAGAGACCCTACTGGGGGGGTTAATTCCTACAATGAGCAGTTCTTC.

This chain uses TRBV15 with TRBJ2-7; 10 positions agree with TRBD1. Unmatched junction bases numbered 7, after V lost 3 bases and J lost 2 bases. This CDR3 has 16 residues. Germline V gives CDR1 LNHNV, CDR2 YYDKDF (reference sequence). Here the CDR3 DNA reads TGTGCCACCAGCAGCTCAACCGGGACAGGGGCCTACGAGCAGTACTTC. This encodes CATSSSTGTGAYEQYF.

This clone was observed a handful of times. The V gene is TRBV28, the J gene TRBJ1-1; 8 nucleotides match TRBD1. The V and J ends lost 6 bases and 0 bases, in that order; junction bases with no gene match: 15. Germline CDR1 is MDHEN and CDR2 is SYDVKM. CDR3 length: 18 amino acids. CDR3 loop: CASRIQRGTGDLNTEAFF. The CDR3 nucleotides are TGTGCCAGCAGGATTCAGAGGGGGACAGGAGACCTGAACACTGAAGCTTTCTTT.

The J gene is TRBJ2-7, the V gene TRBV11-2; TRBD1 agrees at 7 bases. V lost 7 bases, J lost 4 bases, and 10 bases stayed unmatched. CDR1 and CDR2 from the germline V gene are SGHAT and FQNNGV. The CDR3 runs 14 residues. CDR3 DNA: TGTGCCAGCACCTCGGGCAGGGGGTTGTACGAGCAGTACTTC. Protein: CASTSGRGLYEQYF.

V usage is TRBV4-1 and J usage is TRBJ1-3, with a tentative D call TRBD1 (5 bases). The CDR3 sequence is 15 residues long. The germline V gene has CDR1 MGHRA and CDR2 YSYEKL. Trimming took 1 base from V and 8 from J, leaving 15 bases between them. This CDR3 is CASSQGGRGRYTIYF. CDR3 bases: TGCGCCAGCAGCCAAGGGGGCAGAGGTCGTTACACCATATATTTT.

This chain joins TRBV11-2 and TRBJ2-5, with 11 positions matching TRBD2. With V trimmed by 5 bases and J by 7 bases, 3 bases remained unmatched. This CDR3 contains 13 residues. The germline CDR1 and CDR2 sequences are SGHAT and FQNNGV. The CDR3 DNA follows: TGTGCCAGCAGCCCTAGCGGGGGGTCGACCCAGTACTTC. Translated, it gives CASSPSGGSTQYF.

This rearrangement joins TRBV7-2 to TRBJ2-4; a weak D match, TRBD1 (6 bases). Germline values: CDR1 SGHTA, CDR2 FQGNSA. This CDR3 is built from 17 residues. The V and J ends lost 5 bases and 3 bases respectively, with 20 bases between them. This CDR3 reads CASSLQDSPLDKNIQYF. The CDR3 DNA follows: TGTGCCAGCAGCCTACAGGACAGCCCCTTAGACAAAAACATTCAGTACTTC.

This chain links TRBV10-3 with TRBJ2-5; TRBD2 is a possible D gene (5 bases). Per the germline V gene, CDR1 is ENHRY and CDR2 is SYGVKD. The CDR3 loop spans 15 amino acids. The V end lost 3 bases, the J end lost 5 bases, and 16 bases lay between the germline ends. The CDR3 DNA is TGTGCCATCAGTGATTGGACTCGAACCCCCGAGACCCAGTACTTC. Amino acids: CAISDWTRTPETQYF.

The rearrangement links TRBV5-1 to TRBJ1-1, with 8 bases matching TRBD1. CDR3 size: 14 residues. CDR1 and CDR2 (germline): SGHRS, YFSETQ. Trimming took 5 bases from V and 1 from J; bases not matched to a gene: 4. The CDR3 nucleotides are TGCGCCAGCAGAGTTCAGGGGGCGAACACTGAAGCTTTCTTT. Its translation is CASRVQGANTEAFF.

This clone has just a few counts. The rearrangement links TRBV28 to TRBJ2-6; the match to TRBD1 covers 8 bases. V was clipped by 8 bases and J by 3 bases; unmatched bases: 3. Germline loops: CDR1 MDHEN, CDR2 SYDVKM. This CDR3 comprises 14 residues. The chain's CDR3 is CASRQGYGANVLTF. For the CDR3, the DNA is TGTGCCAGCCGACAGGGGTATGGGGCCAACGTCCTGACTTTC.

This chain links TRBV5-1 with TRBJ2-7; weak D call: TRBD2 (6 bases). Germline CDR1 reads SGHRS; CDR2 reads YFSETQ. The V end lost 1 base, the J end lost 7 bases, and 9 bases lay between the germline ends. This CDR3 is built from 12 residues. CDR3 amino acids: CASSLRREEQYF. CDR3 sequence (DNA): TGCGCCAGCAGCTTGAGGAGGGAGGAGCAGTACTTC.